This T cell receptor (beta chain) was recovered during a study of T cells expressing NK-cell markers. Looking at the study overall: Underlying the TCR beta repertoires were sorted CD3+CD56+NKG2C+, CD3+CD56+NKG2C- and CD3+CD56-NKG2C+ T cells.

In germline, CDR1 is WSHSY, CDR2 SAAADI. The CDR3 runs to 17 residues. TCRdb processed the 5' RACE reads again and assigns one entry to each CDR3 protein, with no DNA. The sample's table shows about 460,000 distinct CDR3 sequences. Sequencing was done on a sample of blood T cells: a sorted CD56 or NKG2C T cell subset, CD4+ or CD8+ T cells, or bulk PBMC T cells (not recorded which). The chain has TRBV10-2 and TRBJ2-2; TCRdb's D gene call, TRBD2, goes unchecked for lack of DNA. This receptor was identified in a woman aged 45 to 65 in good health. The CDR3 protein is CASSESKGLPNTGELFF.